This is a list of T cell receptor beta chains from one sample in a study of CD8 T cells in ankylosing spondylitis. TCRdb recomputed calls from the 5' RACE reads with MiXCR, one row per CDR3 protein. The sample has about 440,000 distinct CDR3 sequences; approximately 17% are singletons. The sequenced material came from blood, either unsorted or a sorted T cell fraction (not recorded which). These receptors all stem from a male donor with ankylosing spondylitis. CDR3s include the opening cysteine and the closing phenylalanine or tryptophan. Fields, in order: J gene, clone size, D gene, V gene, CDR3 protein, CDR3 DNA. A D gene is named only where the DNA matches it firmly. The size field is filled for only some rows; it gives once, few, many or a size class.

j_call: TRBJ2-7; clone_size: NA; d_call: NA; v_call: TRBV7-2; cdr3_aa: CASSLGGSVGEQYF; cdr3_nt: TGTGCCAGCAGCTTAGGTGGTAGCGTAGGCGAGCAGTACTTC
j_call: TRBJ1-5; clone_size: few; d_call: TRBD1; v_call: TRBV20-1; cdr3_aa: CSARADTGESNQPQHF; cdr3_nt: TGCAGTGCTAGGGCTGACACAGGGGAAAGCAATCAGCCCCAGCATTTT
j_call: TRBJ1-2; clone_size: few; d_call: NA; v_call: TRBV24-1; cdr3_aa: CATSDRGQSYGYTF; cdr3_nt: TGTGCCACCAGTGACCGAGGACAGAGCTATGGCTACACCTTC
j_call: TRBJ1-1; clone_size: NA; d_call: NA; v_call: TRBV20-1; cdr3_aa: CSARDLGDTEAFF; cdr3_nt: TGCAGTGCTAGAGATTTGGGGGACACTGAAGCTTTCTTT
j_call: TRBJ1-6; clone_size: few; d_call: NA; v_call: TRBV6-1; cdr3_aa: CASIPGKEHSPLHF; cdr3_nt: TGTGCCAGCATCCCGGGAAAGGAGCATTCACCCCTCCACTTT
j_call: TRBJ2-1; clone_size: few; d_call: TRBD1; v_call: TRBV10-3; cdr3_aa: CAISESRTGLNNEQFF; cdr3_nt: TGTGCCATCAGTGAGTCCCGGACAGGGTTGAACAATGAGCAGTTCTTC
j_call: TRBJ2-3; clone_size: NA; d_call: NA; v_call: TRBV5-1; cdr3_aa: CASSLGSGFSTDTQYF; cdr3_nt: TGCGCCAGCAGCTTGGGGAGCGGCTTTAGCACAGATACGCAGTATTTT
j_call: TRBJ1-1; clone_size: NA; d_call: NA; v_call: TRBV6-1; cdr3_aa: CASGRVLGRDEAFF; cdr3_nt: TGTGCCAGCGGAAGGGTATTGGGGAGGGATGAAGCTTTCTTT
j_call: TRBJ1-5; clone_size: many; d_call: NA; v_call: TRBV12-3/TRBV12-4; cdr3_aa: CASSTAGSRGRGSQHF; cdr3_nt: TGTGCCAGCAGTACCGCCGGGTCGCGGGGTCGGGGGTCCCAGCATTTT
j_call: TRBJ2-3; clone_size: few; d_call: TRBD2; v_call: TRBV12-3/TRBV12-4; cdr3_aa: CASSLLAGVSDTQYF; cdr3_nt: TGTGCCAGCAGCCTCCTAGCGGGGGTCTCAGATACGCAGTATTTT
j_call: TRBJ1-2; clone_size: NA; d_call: NA; v_call: TRBV11-3; cdr3_aa: CASSPGPQYGYTF; cdr3_nt: TGTGCCAGCAGCCCGGGGCCACAATATGGCTACACCTTC
j_call: TRBJ2-6; clone_size: NA; d_call: NA; v_call: TRBV19; cdr3_aa: CASSLFSAGANVLTF; cdr3_nt: TGTGCCAGTAGTCTTTTCTCTGCCGGGGCCAACGTCCTGACTTTC
j_call: TRBJ2-1; clone_size: many; d_call: NA; v_call: TRBV5-1; cdr3_aa: CASSFLGGGHSYNEQFF; cdr3_nt: TGCGCCAGCAGCTTCCTGGGTGGTGGACACAGCTACAATGAGCAGTTCTTC
j_call: TRBJ2-7; clone_size: few; d_call: TRBD2; v_call: TRBV4-3; cdr3_aa: CASSQDWRRERGLEQYF; cdr3_nt: TGCGCCAGCAGCCAAGATTGGAGGCGGGAGAGGGGCCTCGAGCAGTACTTC
j_call: TRBJ1-4; clone_size: NA; d_call: NA; v_call: TRBV20-1; cdr3_aa: CSAREVHGGEKLFF; cdr3_nt: TGCAGTGCTAGAGAGGTCCATGGTGGTGAAAAACTGTTTTTT
j_call: TRBJ2-1; clone_size: NA; d_call: TRBD2; v_call: TRBV4-2; cdr3_aa: CASSQVGGGTDEQFF; cdr3_nt: TGTGCCAGCAGCCAAGTCGGGGGAGGGACCGATGAGCAGTTCTTC
j_call: TRBJ2-7; clone_size: NA; d_call: NA; v_call: TRBV18; cdr3_aa: CASSPYRDQNYEQYF; cdr3_nt: TGTGCCAGCTCACCGTACCGGGACCAAAATTACGAGCAGTACTTC
j_call: TRBJ2-3; clone_size: NA; d_call: NA; v_call: TRBV12-3/TRBV12-4; cdr3_aa: CASSRPQTTDTQYF; cdr3_nt: TGTGCCAGCAGTCGGCCGCAGACCACAGATACGCAGTATTTT
j_call: TRBJ1-5; clone_size: few; d_call: NA; v_call: TRBV7-9; cdr3_aa: CASSPVDQPQHF; cdr3_nt: TGTGCCAGCAGCCCTGTGGATCAGCCCCAGCATTTT
j_call: TRBJ2-1; clone_size: NA; d_call: NA; v_call: TRBV20-1; cdr3_aa: CSAADGTSNNEQFF; cdr3_nt: TGCAGTGCGGCGGACGGGACGTCCAACAATGAGCAGTTCTTC
j_call: TRBJ2-5; clone_size: few; d_call: NA; v_call: TRBV9; cdr3_aa: CASSVGGYPEETQYF; cdr3_nt: TGTGCCAGCAGCGTAGGTGGGTACCCTGAAGAGACCCAGTACTTC
j_call: TRBJ2-1; clone_size: NA; d_call: TRBD1; v_call: TRBV2; cdr3_aa: CARQGAASGRNEQFF; cdr3_nt: TGTGCCAGACAGGGGGCGGCTAGCGGACGGAATGAGCAGTTCTTC
j_call: TRBJ2-1; clone_size: many; d_call: TRBD2; v_call: TRBV29-1; cdr3_aa: CSTYSGRESYNEQFF; cdr3_nt: TGCAGCACATATAGCGGGAGGGAATCCTACAATGAGCAGTTCTTC
j_call: TRBJ2-2; clone_size: few; d_call: TRBD1; v_call: TRBV6-2/TRBV6-3; cdr3_aa: CASRWTGVNTGELFF; cdr3_nt: TGTGCCAGCAGATGGACAGGGGTTAACACCGGGGAGCTGTTTTTT
j_call: TRBJ1-2; clone_size: NA; d_call: TRBD1; v_call: TRBV4-2; cdr3_aa: CASSQIGGQGAGGYTF; cdr3_nt: TGTGCCAGCAGCCAAATCGGGGGACAGGGGGCGGGTGGCTACACCTTC
j_call: TRBJ1-2; clone_size: NA; d_call: NA; v_call: TRBV20-1; cdr3_aa: CSARDRRPYYGYTF; cdr3_nt: TGCAGTGCTAGAGATAGGAGGCCTTACTATGGCTACACCTTC
j_call: TRBJ1-1; clone_size: NA; d_call: NA; v_call: TRBV27; cdr3_aa: CASSSRRGEAFF; cdr3_nt: TGTGCCAGCAGTTCCAGGCGAGGTGAAGCTTTCTTT
j_call: TRBJ2-2; clone_size: few; d_call: NA; v_call: TRBV7-9; cdr3_aa: CASSFEGPNTGELFF; cdr3_nt: TGTGCCAGCAGCTTTGAGGGGCCGAACACCGGGGAGCTGTTTTTT
j_call: TRBJ2-7; clone_size: many; d_call: TRBD1; v_call: TRBV5-1; cdr3_aa: CASSRTGGAPYEQYF; cdr3_nt: TGCGCCAGCAGCCGTACAGGGGGCGCCCCCTACGAGCAGTACTTC